These 32 T cell receptor beta chains originate from one sample sequenced in a study of blood T cell repertoires in COVID-19. Method: immunoSEQ multiplex PCR; TCRdb's copy keeps in-frame clones and lacks some. The data contain 200,000 to 250,000 clones, nearly 90% of them seen just once; the ten biggest clones take up approximately 12%. The sequenced sample consisted of peripheral blood. These receptors all stem from a woman in her late teens or twenties who had recovered from COVID-19.

The chain combines TRBV3-1 (or the pseudogene TRBV3-2) with TRBJ2-1, with D perhaps matching TRBD1 (5 bases). Trimming stripped 8 bases from V and 5 bases from J, with 19 bases between. This CDR3 comprises 15 residues. Per the germline V gene, CDR1 is LGHDT and CDR2 is YNNKEL (reference sequence). CDR3 in DNA: TGTGCCAGCGGCACAGGACCGGGCCTCGACAATGAGCAGTTCTTC. Translating it yields CASGTGPGLDNEQFF.

The chain is built from TRBV13 and TRBJ1-4; 7 bases are a match to TRBD1. The germline CDR1 and CDR2 sequences are PRHDT and FYEKMQ (reference sequence). The CDR3 consists of 21 residues. V was clipped by 5 bases and J by 4 bases; unmatched bases: 25. The CDR3 here is CASSRRKTGQYLGTYNEKLFF. In DNA form, the CDR3 reads TGTGCCAGCAGCCGAAGAAAAACGGGACAGTATTTGGGGACCTATAATGAAAAACTGTTTTTT.

The rearrangement uses TRBV6-2 or TRBV6-3 and TRBJ2-6, with D unresolved. Germline CDR1 MNHEY, CDR2 SVGEGT. The CDR3 consists of 15 residues. V lost 6 bases and J 2 bases, leaving 11 bases between the germline ends. DNA for the CDR3: TGTGCCAGCAGCCCCACAGTAACTGGGGCCAACGTCCTGACTTTC. It translates to CASSPTVTGANVLTF.

The chain joins TRBV7-2 to TRBJ1-2; the match to TRBD1 covers 9 bases. CDR1 and CDR2 from the germline V gene are SGHTA and FQGNSA. V trimming: 3 bases; J trimming: 2 bases; junction bases outside the gene matches: 1. CDR3 size: 14 residues. The CDR3 coding sequence is TGTGCCAGCAGCTTGACAGGGGGGAACTATGGCTACACCTTC. Its protein is CASSLTGGNYGYTF.

The chain has TRBV5-1 and TRBJ2-1, with 7 bases lining up with TRBD2. Germline CDR1 and CDR2: SGHRS and YFSETQ. This CDR3 has 15 residues. V gave up 4 bases and J gave up 2 bases; unmatched junction bases: 6. In DNA form, the CDR3 reads TGCGCCAGCAGCCTAGCGGAAGGGGCCTACAATGAGCAGTTCTTC. This gives the protein CASSLAEGAYNEQFF.

The chain couples TRBV29-1 to TRBJ2-5; TRBD1 is a possible D gene (6 bases). With 5 bases removed from V and 5 bases from J, the gap between germline ends came to 12 bases. The CDR3 runs to 12 residues. Germline loops: CDR1 SQVTM, CDR2 ANQGSEA. CDR3 region: CSVFWGRETQYF. The CDR3 DNA follows: TGCAGCGTTTTCTGGGGGCGCGAGACCCAGTACTTC.

The table lists this clone with a few counts. V and J are TRBV5-1 and TRBJ1-1, with TRBD1 as a possible D gene (5 bases). Trimming stripped 4 bases from V and 6 bases from J, with 16 bases between. Germline V gives CDR1 SGHRS, CDR2 YFSETQ. The CDR3 is made up of 14 amino acids. CDR3 nucleotide sequence: TGCGCCAGCAGCGAGGGACTCTGGGCCCCTGAAGCTTTCTTT. This translates into CASSEGLWAPEAFF.

The V gene is TRBV27, the J gene TRBJ2-7; 8 bases agree with TRBD2. Germline CDR1 reads MNHEY; CDR2 reads SMNVEV (reference sequence). The CDR3 spans 14 residues. J was trimmed by 6 bases and V by 6 bases; bases with no gene match: 10. This CDR3 reads CASRGPGLVSEQYF. DNA for the CDR3: TGTGCCAGCAGGGGACCGGGACTAGTCAGCGAGCAGTACTTC.

The genes are TRBV4-2 and TRBJ2-5; 12 nucleotides align to TRBD1. This CDR3 spans 16 amino acids. The germline V gene has CDR1 LGHNA and CDR2 YNFKEQ. Trimming took 3 bases from V and 4 from J; bases not matched to a gene: 6. The CDR3 region is CASSHLGQGAGETQYF. DNA of the CDR3: TGTGCCAGCAGCCACCTGGGACAGGGGGCCGGAGAGACCCAGTACTTC.

The J gene is TRBJ2-7, the V gene TRBV4-3; 10 bases fit TRBD2. The V gene end was trimmed by 6 bases and the J gene end by 6 bases; junction bases not matched to a gene: 8. Germline lookup yields CDR1 LGHNA and CDR2 YSLEER. CDR3 size: 14 residues. CDR3 in amino acids: CASRSGLAELEQYF. In DNA form, the CDR3 reads TGCGCCAGCAGGAGCGGACTAGCGGAGCTCGAGCAGTACTTC.

The chain employs TRBV5-1 and TRBJ1-4; TRBD1 matches at 10 bases. This CDR3 is 15 amino acids long. J was trimmed by 3 bases and V by 4 bases; bases with no gene match: 3. Germline-derived CDR1 and CDR2 are SGHRS and YFSETQ. The CDR3 nucleotides are TGCGCCAGCAGCACCGGACAGGGGGCTAATGAAAAACTGTTTTTT. Its protein product is CASSTGQGANEKLFF.

This clone came up once. The chain couples TRBV15 to TRBJ2-1, with 10 positions matching TRBD1. This CDR3 spans 13 amino acids. Germline CDR1 reads LNHNV; CDR2 reads YYDKDF (reference sequence). J lost 7 bases, V lost 6 bases, and 3 bases had no gene match. CDR3 in amino acids: CATRGTGVNEQFF. CDR3 nucleotide sequence: TGTGCCACCAGGGGGACAGGGGTAAATGAGCAGTTCTTC.

The rearrangement joins TRBV27 to TRBJ2-7; 7 nucleotides match TRBD2. V dropped 2 bases and J dropped 0; count of bases not matched to a gene: 4. The CDR3 sequence is 15 residues long. Germline-derived CDR1 and CDR2 are MNHEY and SMNVEV (reference sequence). The CDR3 bases are TGTGCCAGCAGTTTAGGTGCGGGGGTCTCCTACGAGCAGTACTTC. Translating gives CASSLGAGVSYEQYF.

CDR3 sequence reads: CASSVGTGATDTQYF. DNA of the CDR3: TGTGCCAGCAGCGTCGGGACAGGGGCAACAGATACGCAGTATTTT. The chain combines TRBV9 with TRBJ2-3, with TRBD1 matching over 10 bases. The CDR3 covers 15 residues. The V segment lost 2 bases and the J segment 3 bases; nucleotides outside the gene matches: 3. Germline V gene lookup returns CDR1 SGDLS and CDR2 YYNGEE. Supplemented by reference TRBV9 and TRBJ2-3, the full variable domain reads DSGVTQTPKHLITATGQRVTLRCSPRSGDLSVYWYQQSLDQGLQFLIQYYNGEERAKGNILERFSAQQFPDLHSELNLSSLELGDSALYFCASSVGTGATDTQYFGPGTRLTVL.

This clone came up once. The chain joins TRBV7-2 to TRBJ1-1; TRBD1 matches at 11 bases. Germline CDR1 is SGHTA and CDR2 is FQGNSA. This CDR3 is 16 amino acids long. The J segment lost 4 bases and the V segment lost 2 bases, leaving 6 bases of the junction unmatched. The CDR3 loop reads CASSLFGQGASTEAFF. CDR3 DNA: TGTGCCAGCAGCTTATTCGGACAGGGGGCGAGCACTGAAGCTTTCTTT.

This clone has only one observation. V is TRBV25-1 and J is TRBJ1-2; D is uncertain. V lost 1 base and J lost 4, with 13 bases in between. The CDR3 consists of 15 residues. Germline V CDR1 and CDR2: MGHDK, SYGVNS. CDR3 sequence: CASSELGSYLYGYTF. DNA of the CDR3: TGTGCCAGCAGTGAATTGGGGAGCTACCTCTATGGCTACACCTTC.

For the CDR3, the DNA is TGTGCCAGCAGCCAAGAAAGGCCCCCGCAGGTGACTGAAGCTTTCTTT. Amino acid sequence: CASSQERPPQVTEAFF. The V call is TRBV3-1 (or the pseudogene TRBV3-2), the J call TRBJ1-1; D unclear. The germline gives CDR1 LGHDT, CDR2 YNNKEL (reference sequence). There are 16 residues in the CDR3. Trimming took 0 bases from V and 5 from J, leaving 16 bases between them.

The V gene is TRBV19, the J gene TRBJ1-3; a possible D gene is TRBD1 (6 bases). V was shortened by 10 bases and J by 3 bases, with 16 bases between the two germline ends. The CDR3 length is 14 residues. CDR1 and CDR2 from the germline V gene are LNHDA and SQIVND (reference sequence). This chain's CDR3 is CATYRVGYGNTIYF. The CDR3 DNA is TGTGCCACTTACAGGGTCGGGTATGGAAACACCATATATTTT.

CDR3 sequence reads: CASSFGTEAYGYTF. The CDR3 DNA reads as TGTGCCAGCAGTTTCGGGACAGAGGCCTATGGCTACACCTTC. The chain has TRBV27 and TRBJ1-2, with 7 nucleotides matching TRBD1. Germline values: CDR1 MNHEY, CDR2 SMNVEV (reference sequence). The CDR3 runs 14 residues. V trimming: 3 bases; J trimming: 4 bases; junction bases outside the gene matches: 5.

The chain is built from TRBV3-1 (or the pseudogene TRBV3-2) and TRBJ1-6, with a tentative D call TRBD1 (5 bases). The CDR3 is made up of 19 amino acids. V gave up 1 base and J gave up 7 bases, with 23 bases separating them. Germline CDR1 LGHDT, CDR2 YNNKEL (reference sequence). DNA of the CDR3: TGTGCCAGCAGCCAAGGGCTCTTCGGGGGAGGGGCCCGAAATTCACCCCTCCACTTT. Encoded protein: CASSQGLFGGGARNSPLHF.

The rearrangement uses TRBV11-2 and TRBJ2-1; 8 bases are a match to TRBD2. The germline CDR1 and CDR2 sequences are SGHAT and FQNNGV. The CDR3 contains 14 residues. V shed 5 bases, J shed 5 bases, and the junction held 5 bases outside the gene matches. Here the CDR3 DNA reads TGTGCCAGCAGCGGACTAGCAAACCACAATGAGCAGTTCTTC. Its translation is CASSGLANHNEQFF.

The chain couples TRBV14 to TRBJ2-3; possible D gene TRBD2, 5 bases. The germline V gene has CDR1 SGHDN and CDR2 FVKESK. CDR3 length: 16 amino acids. V was cut by 0 bases and J by 2 bases, with 12 bases left in between. The CDR3 is CASSQDAERITDTQYF. The CDR3 bases are TGTGCCAGCAGCCAAGATGCGGAGCGGATCACAGATACGCAGTATTTT.

The J gene is TRBJ2-1, the V gene TRBV14, with 8 bases matching TRBD2. Germline V gene data show CDR1 as SGHDN and CDR2 as FVKESK. The CDR3 runs 13 residues. V shed 1 base, J shed 9 bases, and the junction held 2 bases outside the gene matches. CDR3: CASSQVLAAEQFF. DNA of the CDR3: TGTGCCAGCAGCCAAGTACTAGCGGCTGAGCAGTTCTTC.

This chain links TRBV3-1 (or the pseudogene TRBV3-2) with TRBJ2-3; 12 nucleotides line up with TRBD2. Germline V gene sequence: CDR1 LGHDT, CDR2 YNNKEL (reference sequence). CDR3 length: 18 residues. V lost 1 base to trimming and J lost 6 bases; unmatched junction nucleotides: 11. CDR3 nucleotides: TGTGCCAGCAGCCAAGTAGGACTAGCGGGACTACGAGCGGATACGCAGTATTTT. It codes for CASSQVGLAGLRADTQYF.

CDR3 nucleotide sequence: TGTGCCATCAGTATTAGCGGGAGTTCGGGCGAGCTGTTTTTT. Its protein product is CAISISGSSGELFF. J is TRBJ2-2 and V is TRBV10-3, with 9 bases aligning to TRBD2. Germline CDR1 reads ENHRY; CDR2 reads SYGVKD. Trimming cost V 5 bases and J 11 bases; bases outside gene matches: 9. CDR3 size: 14 residues.

V and J are TRBV30 and TRBJ1-5, with D tentatively TRBD1 (5 bases). Trimming removed 4 bases at V and 0 bases at J, with 13 bases between. CDR3 size: 15 residues. Germline lookup yields CDR1 GTSNPN and CDR2 SVGIG (reference sequence). CDR3 in DNA: TGTGCCTGGAATTTGGGGCCCAATAGCAATCAGCCCCAGCATTTT. Translation: CAWNLGPNSNQPQHF.

This chain joins TRBV30 and TRBJ1-2; unclear D gene. The V gene lost 0 bases and the J gene lost 6 bases, with 14 bases spanning the gap. Per germline, CDR1 GTSNPN and CDR2 SVGIG (reference sequence). The CDR3 runs 14 residues. Here the CDR3 reads CAWSVPGKGHGYTF. Here the CDR3 DNA reads TGTGCCTGGAGTGTACCCGGGAAGGGCCATGGCTACACCTTC.

The chain couples TRBV6-5 to TRBJ1-5, with D uncertain. The V end lost 5 bases, the J end lost 3 bases, and 8 bases lay between the germline ends. The CDR3 sequence is 13 residues long. The germline CDR1 and CDR2 sequences are MNHEY and SVGAGI. The CDR3 DNA is TGTGCCAGCAGTCAACGGGACAATCAGCCCCAGCATTTT. It translates to CASSQRDNQPQHF.

The chain links TRBV18 to TRBJ1-4; D may be TRBD1 (5 bases). The CDR3 is 16 residues long. V gave up 5 bases and J gave up 4 bases, with 17 bases separating them. CDR1 and CDR2 from the germline V gene are KGHSH and LQKENI. The CDR3 protein is CASSATLTQGNEKLFF. The CDR3 DNA reads as TGTGCCAGCTCAGCCACCCTGACTCAGGGTAATGAAAAACTGTTTTTT.

The chain is built from TRBV10-3 and TRBJ1-2; D is possibly TRBD1 (5 bases). This CDR3 has 16 amino acids. Trimming took off 0 bases at V and 2 bases at J, with 13 bases between the two ends. Germline values: CDR1 ENHRY, CDR2 SYGVKD. CDR3 residues: CAISESTSGGNYGYTF. The CDR3 nucleotides are TGTGCCATCAGTGAGTCGACGTCCGGGGGGAACTATGGCTACACCTTC.

The CDR3 loop reads CAWKQGFREQYF. CDR3 sequence (DNA): TGTGCCTGGAAACAGGGATTTCGGGAGCAGTACTTC. The rearrangement joins TRBV30 to TRBJ2-7; D perhaps matches TRBD1 (6 bases). CDR1 is GTSNPN and CDR2 is SVGIG in the germline V gene (reference sequence). This CDR3 has 12 residues. V was shortened by 4 bases and J by 7 bases, with 14 bases between the two germline ends.

The chain links TRBV9 to TRBJ1-5; TRBD1 matches 10 bases. The CDR3 contains 14 residues. The V gene end was trimmed by 4 bases and the J gene end by 5 bases; junction bases not matched to a gene: 3. The germline CDR1 and CDR2 sequences are SGDLS and YYNGEE. The DNA of the CDR3 is TGTGCCAGCAGCCCCGGGACAGGGGATCAGCCCCAGCATTTT. Translating gives CASSPGTGDQPQHF.